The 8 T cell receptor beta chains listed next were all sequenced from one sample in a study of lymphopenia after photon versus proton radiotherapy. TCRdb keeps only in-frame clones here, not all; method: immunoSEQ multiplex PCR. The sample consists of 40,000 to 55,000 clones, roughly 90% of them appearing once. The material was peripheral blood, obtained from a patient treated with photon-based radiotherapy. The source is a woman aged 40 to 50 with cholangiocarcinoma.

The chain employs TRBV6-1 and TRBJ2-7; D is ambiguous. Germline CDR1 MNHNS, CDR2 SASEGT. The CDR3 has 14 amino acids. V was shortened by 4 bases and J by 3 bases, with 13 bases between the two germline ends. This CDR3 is CASSGDKHLYEQYF. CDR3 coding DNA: TGTGCCAGCAGTGGCGACAAGCACCTCTACGAGCAGTACTTC.

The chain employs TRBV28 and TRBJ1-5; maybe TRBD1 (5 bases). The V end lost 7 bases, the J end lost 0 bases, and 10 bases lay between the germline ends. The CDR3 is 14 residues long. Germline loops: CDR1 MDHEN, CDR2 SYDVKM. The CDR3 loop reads CASTGRVSNQPQHF. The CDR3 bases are TGTGCCAGCACAGGCAGGGTTAGCAATCAGCCCCAGCATTTT.

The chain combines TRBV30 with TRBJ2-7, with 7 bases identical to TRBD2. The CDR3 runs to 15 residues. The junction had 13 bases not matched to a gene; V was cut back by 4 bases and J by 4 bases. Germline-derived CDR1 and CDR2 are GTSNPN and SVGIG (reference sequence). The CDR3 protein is CAWIPTGLPFYEQYF. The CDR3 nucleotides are TGTGCCTGGATCCCCACGGGACTACCCTTTTACGAGCAGTACTTC. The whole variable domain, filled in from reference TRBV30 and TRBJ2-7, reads SQTIHQWPATLVQPVGSPLSLECTVEGTSNPNLYWYRQAAGRGLQLLFYSVGIGQISSEVPQNLSASRPQDRQFILSSKKLLLSDSGFYLCAWIPTGLPFYEQYFGPGTRLTVT.

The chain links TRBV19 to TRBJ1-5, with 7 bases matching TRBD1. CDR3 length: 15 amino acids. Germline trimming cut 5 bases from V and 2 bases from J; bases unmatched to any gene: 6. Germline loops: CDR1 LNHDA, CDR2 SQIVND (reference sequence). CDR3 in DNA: TGTGCCAGTAGTCCCGTCACAGGGGGCAATCAGCCCCAGCATTTT. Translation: CASSPVTGGNQPQHF.

This CDR3 reads CSVRDTGIPYEQYF. The DNA for the CDR3 is TGCAGCGTCAGGGACACGGGAATTCCCTACGAGCAGTACTTC. This chain joins TRBV29-1 and TRBJ2-7, with a possible D match to TRBD1 (6 bases). V dropped 6 bases and J dropped 2 bases, with 17 bases sitting between them. Looked up from germline, CDR1 is SQVTM and CDR2 is ANQGSEA. The CDR3 consists of 14 residues.

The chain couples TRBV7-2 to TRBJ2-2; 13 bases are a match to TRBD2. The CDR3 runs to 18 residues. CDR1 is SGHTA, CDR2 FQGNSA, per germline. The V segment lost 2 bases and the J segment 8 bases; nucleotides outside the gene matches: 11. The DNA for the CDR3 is TGTGCCAGCAGCTTATATGGGACTAGCGGGACGGGGAAAGGGGAGCTGTTTTTT. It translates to CASSLYGTSGTGKGELFF.

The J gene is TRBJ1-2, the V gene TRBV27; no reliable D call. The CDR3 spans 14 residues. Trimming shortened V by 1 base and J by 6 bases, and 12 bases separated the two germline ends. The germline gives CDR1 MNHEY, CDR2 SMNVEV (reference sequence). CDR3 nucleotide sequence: TGTGCCAGCAGTTTATACGGGTCTGGGAATGGCTACACCTTC. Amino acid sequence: CASSLYGSGNGYTF.

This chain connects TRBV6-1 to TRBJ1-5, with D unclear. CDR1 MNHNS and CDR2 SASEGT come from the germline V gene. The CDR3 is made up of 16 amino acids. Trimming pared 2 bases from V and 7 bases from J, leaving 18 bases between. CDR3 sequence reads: CASSESDRGWGQPQHF. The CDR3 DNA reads TGTGCCAGCAGTGAATCGGACCGCGGGTGGGGACAGCCCCAGCATTTT.